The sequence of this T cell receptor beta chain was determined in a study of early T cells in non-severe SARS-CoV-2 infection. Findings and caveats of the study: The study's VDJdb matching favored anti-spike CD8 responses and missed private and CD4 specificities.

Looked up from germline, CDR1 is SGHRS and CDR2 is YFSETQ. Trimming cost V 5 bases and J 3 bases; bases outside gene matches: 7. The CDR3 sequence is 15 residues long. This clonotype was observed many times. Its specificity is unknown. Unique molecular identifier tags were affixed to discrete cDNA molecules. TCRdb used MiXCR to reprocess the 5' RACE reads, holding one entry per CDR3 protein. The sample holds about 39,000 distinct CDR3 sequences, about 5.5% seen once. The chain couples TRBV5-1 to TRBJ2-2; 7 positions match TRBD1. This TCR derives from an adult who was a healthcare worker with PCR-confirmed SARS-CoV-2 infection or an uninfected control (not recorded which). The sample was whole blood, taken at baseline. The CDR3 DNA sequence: TGCGCCAGCAGTCCAAAAACAGGGGACACCGGGGAGCTGTTTTTT. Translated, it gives CASSPKTGDTGELFF.